The rows below give T cell receptor beta chains drawn from one sample of a study of CD8 T cells in Susac syndrome. TCRdb reprocessed the immunoSEQ multiplex PCR reads via MiXCR and lists one record per CDR3 protein. The table lists some 300,000 distinct CDR3 sequences, roughly 85% of them singletons. The sample comprised CD8+ T cells from PBMCs. All receptors come from a human donor with multiple sclerosis. The conserved cysteine and the conserved F or W are not part of the CDR3 here. The order of the fields is J gene, V gene, CDR3 protein.

TRBJ2-1	TRBV7-9	ASGTSSYNEQF
TRBJ2-1	TRBV3-1	ASSQRELAASSYNEQF
TRBJ1-1	TRBV29-1	SALMNTEAF
TRBJ2-7	TRBV7-3	ASSLTTGSYEQY
TRBJ1-1	TRBV15	ATSPAKNTEAF
TRBJ2-1	TRBV4-3	ASSQSRGSGDNEQF
TRBJ2-5	TRBV4-3	ASSRDSEETQY
TRBJ1-5	TRBV6-5	ASSYWRGHSNQPQH
TRBJ2-1	TRBV30	AWKWANEQF
TRBJ1-2	TRBV24-1	ATSDFNRVDGYT
TRBJ2-7	TRBV29-1	SVTITYEQY
TRBJ2-7	TRBV7-9	ASSSVLRADDEQY
TRBJ2-7	TRBV28	ASSLAQSYEQY
TRBJ2-1	TRBV5-4	ASSLVLAGVSEQF
TRBJ1-3	TRBV6-5	ASSYYGQGIGNTIY
TRBJ2-1	TRBV19	ASSIGAGYGNEQF
TRBJ2-7	TRBV6-2/TRBV6-3	ASSYSWTSGPYEQY
TRBJ1-5	TRBV27	ASSLSGFQPQH
TRBJ1-5	TRBV20-1	SARDPQKTTFQPQH
TRBJ1-2	TRBV6-5	ASSYTLTGTEDGYGYT
TRBJ2-1	TRBV11-1	ATEPGLIPGLAGLGSEQF
TRBJ1-2	TRBV3-1	ASSQDRGLFYGYT
TRBJ2-7	TRBV5-6	ASSQRTSGSYEQY
TRBJ1-1	TRBV13	ASSPGGQGNTEAF
TRBJ2-7	TRBV2	AGEYRDASYEQY
TRBJ2-7	TRBV27	ASSPLSGGLGEQY
TRBJ2-7	TRBV6-2/TRBV6-3	ASSQGLLPYEQY
TRBJ2-1	TRBV27	ASLLAGPVLYYNEQF
TRBJ1-2	TRBV4-1	ASSPYGYGYT
TRBJ1-4	TRBV6-5	ASSYGLVGDTKLF
TRBJ1-2	TRBV25-1	ASSDPDREDYGYT
TRBJ2-1	TRBV7-2	ASSLSAGGYHEQF
TRBJ1-2	TRBV27	ASSSGLANYGYT
TRBJ2-7	TRBV20-1	SASDYSYEQY
TRBJ1-2	TRBV7-9	ASSLDYVLSGDYGYT
TRBJ2-1	TRBV29-1	SVEGTSGSLAYNEQF
TRBJ2-7	TRBV20-1	SASIGTVSAYEQY
TRBJ2-1	TRBV10-2	ASRGVGTSGSEDEQF
TRBJ2-7	TRBV5-1	ASSLDIRPLTSYEQY
TRBJ1-1	TRBV12-3/TRBV12-4	ASSFSRGRAMNTEAF
TRBJ2-1	TRBV20-1	SAREVGTSVYNEQF
TRBJ2-7	TRBV7-8	ASSPREKQY
TRBJ2-1	TRBV20-1	SARDRRDLTYESLREFYNEQF
TRBJ2-2	TRBV19	ASSIGSPGELF
TRBJ2-3	TRBV13	ASSIGTGATTDTQY
TRBJ1-2	TRBV30	AWSISYGYT